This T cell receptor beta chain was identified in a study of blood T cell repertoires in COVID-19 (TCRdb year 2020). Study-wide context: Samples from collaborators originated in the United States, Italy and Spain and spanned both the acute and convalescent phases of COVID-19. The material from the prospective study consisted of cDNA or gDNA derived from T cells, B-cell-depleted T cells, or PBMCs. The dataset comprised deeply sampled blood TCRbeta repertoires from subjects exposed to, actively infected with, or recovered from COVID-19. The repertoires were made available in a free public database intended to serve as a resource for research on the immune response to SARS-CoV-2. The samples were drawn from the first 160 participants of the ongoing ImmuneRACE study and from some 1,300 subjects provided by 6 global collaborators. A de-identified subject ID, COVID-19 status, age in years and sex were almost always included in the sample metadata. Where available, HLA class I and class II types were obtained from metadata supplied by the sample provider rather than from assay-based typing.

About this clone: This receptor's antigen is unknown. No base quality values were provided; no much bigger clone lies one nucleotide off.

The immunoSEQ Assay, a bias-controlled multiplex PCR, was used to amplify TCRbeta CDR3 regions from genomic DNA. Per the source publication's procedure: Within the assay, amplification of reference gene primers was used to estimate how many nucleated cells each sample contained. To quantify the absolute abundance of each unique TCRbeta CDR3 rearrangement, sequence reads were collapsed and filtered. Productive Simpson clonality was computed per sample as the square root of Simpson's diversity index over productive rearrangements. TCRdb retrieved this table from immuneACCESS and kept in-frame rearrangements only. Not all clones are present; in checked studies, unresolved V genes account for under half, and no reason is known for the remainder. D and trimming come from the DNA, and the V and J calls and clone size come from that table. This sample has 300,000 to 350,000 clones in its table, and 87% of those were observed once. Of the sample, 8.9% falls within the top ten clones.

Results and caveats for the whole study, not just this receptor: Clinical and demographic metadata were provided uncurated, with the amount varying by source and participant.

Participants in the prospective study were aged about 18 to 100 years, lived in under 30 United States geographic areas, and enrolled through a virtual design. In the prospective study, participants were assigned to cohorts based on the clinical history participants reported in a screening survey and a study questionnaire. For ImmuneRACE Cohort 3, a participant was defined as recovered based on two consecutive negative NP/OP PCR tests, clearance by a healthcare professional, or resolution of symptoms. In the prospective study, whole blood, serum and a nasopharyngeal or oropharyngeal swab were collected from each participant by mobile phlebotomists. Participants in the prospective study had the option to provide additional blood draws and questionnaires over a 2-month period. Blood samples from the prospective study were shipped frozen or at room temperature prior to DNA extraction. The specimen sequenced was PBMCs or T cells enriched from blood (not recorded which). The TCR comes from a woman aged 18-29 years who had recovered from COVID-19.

The encoded CDR3 is CARQGNTGELFF. The nucleotides read TGTGCCAGGCAGGGAAACACCGGGGAGCTGTTTTTT. The sequence is built from TRBV2 and TRBJ2-2; matching of 5 bases hints at TRBD1 as the D gene. In the germline V gene, CDR1 corresponds to SNHLY and CDR2 to FYNNEI. Deletion took 9 bases off V and 2 bases off J, with a span of 7 bases between the germline ends. The CDR3 measures 12 amino acids from cysteine to phenylalanine. The entry retains the CDR3 DNA only, 36 bases that are in frame from base 1.